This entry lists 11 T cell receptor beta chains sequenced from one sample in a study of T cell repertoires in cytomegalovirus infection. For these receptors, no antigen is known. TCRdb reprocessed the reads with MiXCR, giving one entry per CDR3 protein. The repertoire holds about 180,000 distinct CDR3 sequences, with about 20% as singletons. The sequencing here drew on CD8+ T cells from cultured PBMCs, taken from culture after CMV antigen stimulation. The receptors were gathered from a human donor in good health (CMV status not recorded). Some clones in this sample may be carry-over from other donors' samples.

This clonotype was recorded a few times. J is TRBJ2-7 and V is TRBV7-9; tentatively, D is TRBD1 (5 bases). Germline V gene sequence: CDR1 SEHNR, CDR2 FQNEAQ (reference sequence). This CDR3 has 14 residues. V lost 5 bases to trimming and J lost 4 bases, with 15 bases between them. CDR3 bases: TGTGCCAGCAGCCCCGCGACAGTTCCTTACGAGCAGTACTTC. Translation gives CASSPATVPYEQYF.

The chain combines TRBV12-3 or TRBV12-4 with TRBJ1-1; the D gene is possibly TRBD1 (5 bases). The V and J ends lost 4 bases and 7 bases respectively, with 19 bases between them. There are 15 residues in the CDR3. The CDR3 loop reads CASSSPAGPRGEAFF. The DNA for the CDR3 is TGTGCCAGCAGTTCCCCCGCAGGGCCTCGGGGTGAAGCTTTCTTT.

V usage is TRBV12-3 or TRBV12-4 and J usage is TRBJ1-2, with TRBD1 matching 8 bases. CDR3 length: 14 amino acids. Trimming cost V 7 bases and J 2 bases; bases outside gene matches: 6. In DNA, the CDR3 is TGTGCCAGCAAGGGGACAGGTCTCAACTATGGCTACACCTTC. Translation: CASKGTGLNYGYTF.

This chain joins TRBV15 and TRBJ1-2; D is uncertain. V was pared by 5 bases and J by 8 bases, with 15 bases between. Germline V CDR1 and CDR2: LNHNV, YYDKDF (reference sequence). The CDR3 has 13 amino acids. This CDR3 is CATSRPSERGYTF. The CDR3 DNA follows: TGTGCCACCAGCCGGCCCAGTGAGCGGGGCTACACCTTC.

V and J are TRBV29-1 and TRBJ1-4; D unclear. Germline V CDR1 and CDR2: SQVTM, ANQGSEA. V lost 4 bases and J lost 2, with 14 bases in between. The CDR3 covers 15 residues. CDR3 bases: TGCAGCGTTGTCTTCGCGGGCATTACTAATGAAAAACTGTTTTTT. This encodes CSVVFAGITNEKLFF.

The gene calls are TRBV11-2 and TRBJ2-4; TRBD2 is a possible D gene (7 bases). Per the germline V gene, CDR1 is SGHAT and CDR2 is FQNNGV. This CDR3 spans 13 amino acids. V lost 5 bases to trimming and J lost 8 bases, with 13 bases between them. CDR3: CASSGGGGDIQYF. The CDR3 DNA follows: TGTGCCAGCAGCGGAGGGGGGGGGGACATTCAGTACTTC.

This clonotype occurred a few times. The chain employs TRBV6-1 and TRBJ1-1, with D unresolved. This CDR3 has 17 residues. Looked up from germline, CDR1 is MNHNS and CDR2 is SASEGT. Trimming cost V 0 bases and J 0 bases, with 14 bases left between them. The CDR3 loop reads CASSEALPGYLNTEAFF. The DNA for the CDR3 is TGTGCCAGCAGTGAAGCGCTTCCAGGATATTTGAACACTGAAGCTTTCTTT.

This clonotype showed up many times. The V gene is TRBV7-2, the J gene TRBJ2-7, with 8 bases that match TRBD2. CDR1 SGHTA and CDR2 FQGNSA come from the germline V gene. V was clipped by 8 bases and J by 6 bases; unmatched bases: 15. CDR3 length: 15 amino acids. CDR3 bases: TGTGCCAGCCGACTAAATAGCGGGGTGCCCCTCGAGCAGTACTTC. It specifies CASRLNSGVPLEQYF. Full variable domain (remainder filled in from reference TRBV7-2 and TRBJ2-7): GAGVSQSPSNKVTEKGKDVELRCDPISGHTALYWYRQSLGQGLEFLIYFQGNSAPDKSGLPSDRFSAERTGGSVSTLTIQRTQQEDSAVYLCASRLNSGVPLEQYFGPGTRLTVT.

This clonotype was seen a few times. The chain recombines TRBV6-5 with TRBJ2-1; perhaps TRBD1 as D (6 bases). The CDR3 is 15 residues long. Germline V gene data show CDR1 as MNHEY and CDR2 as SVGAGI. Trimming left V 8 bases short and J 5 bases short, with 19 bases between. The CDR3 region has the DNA TGTGCCAGCGGGGACACCTCAACTATAGACAATGAGCAGTTCTTC. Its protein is CASGDTSTIDNEQFF.

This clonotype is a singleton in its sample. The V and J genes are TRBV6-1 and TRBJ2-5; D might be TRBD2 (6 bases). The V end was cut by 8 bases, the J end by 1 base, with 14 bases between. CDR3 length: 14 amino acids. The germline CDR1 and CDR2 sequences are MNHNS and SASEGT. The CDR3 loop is CASARRDFQETQYF. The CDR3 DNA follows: TGTGCCAGCGCACGGCGGGATTTCCAAGAGACCCAGTACTTC.

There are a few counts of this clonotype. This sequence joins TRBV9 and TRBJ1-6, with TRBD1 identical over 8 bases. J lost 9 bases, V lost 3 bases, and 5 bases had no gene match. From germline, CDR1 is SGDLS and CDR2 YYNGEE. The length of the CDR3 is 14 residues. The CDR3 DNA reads TGTGCCAGCAGCGAGACAGGGGTGCCTTCACCCCTCCACTTT. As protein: CASSETGVPSPLHF.